This T cell receptor beta chain emerged from a study of regulatory T cells in long-lasting Graves disease. The germline V and J ends were trimmed by 2 bases and 8 bases, with 9 bases remaining between them. Germline lookup yields CDR1 MNHEY and CDR2 SVGAGI. This CDR3 is 13 amino acids long. Time point described: newly diagnosed GD, antithyroid drugs for less than 3 months. PBMC-extracted RNA yielded the TCR library. CDR3 regions were amplified by Arm-PCR using iRepertoire HTBI primers to build TCR beta libraries. Per the study methods: The samples included roughly 61 TRBV and some 14 TRBJ segments. TCRdb recomputed calls from the multiplex PCR reads with MiXCR, one row per CDR3 protein. Here the V and J calls rest on TCRdb's processing, not on the authors' analysis. The data contain about 430,000 distinct CDR3 sequences, roughly 15% of them singletons. A further study also used this sample, focusing on T cells in Graves' hyperthyroidism and ophthalmopathy. That source notes: Researchers defined stable Graves' hyperthyroidism as no ophthalmopathy progression within 18 months.

This chain joins TRBV6-5 and TRBJ2-2; D is unclear. This receptor was taken from a woman in her 40s with Graves disease. The specimen was peripheral blood mononuclear cells (PBMCs), collected at new diagnosis, from a patient treated with antithyroid drugs. CDR3 sequence (DNA): TGTGCCAGCAGTTACATCCTAGGGGGGGAGCTGTTTTTT. It yields the protein CASSYILGGELFF.